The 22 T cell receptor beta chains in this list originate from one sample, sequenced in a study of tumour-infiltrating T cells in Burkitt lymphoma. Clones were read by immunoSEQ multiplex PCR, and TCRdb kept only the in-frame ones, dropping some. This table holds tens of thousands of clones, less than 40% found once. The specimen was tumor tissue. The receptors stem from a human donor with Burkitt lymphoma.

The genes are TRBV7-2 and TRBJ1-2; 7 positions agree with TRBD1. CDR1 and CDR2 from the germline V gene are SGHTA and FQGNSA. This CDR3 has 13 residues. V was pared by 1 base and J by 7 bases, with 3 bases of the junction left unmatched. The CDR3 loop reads CASSLGDSLGYTF. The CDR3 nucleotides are TGTGCCAGCAGCTTAGGGGACAGCCTTGGCTACACCTTC.

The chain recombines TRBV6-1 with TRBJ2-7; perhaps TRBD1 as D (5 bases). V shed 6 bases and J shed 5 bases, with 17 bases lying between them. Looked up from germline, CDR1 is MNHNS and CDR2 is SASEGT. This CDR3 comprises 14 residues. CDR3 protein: CASRRTIIGHEQYF. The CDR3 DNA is TGTGCCAGCAGAAGGACAATTATCGGGCACGAGCAGTACTTC.

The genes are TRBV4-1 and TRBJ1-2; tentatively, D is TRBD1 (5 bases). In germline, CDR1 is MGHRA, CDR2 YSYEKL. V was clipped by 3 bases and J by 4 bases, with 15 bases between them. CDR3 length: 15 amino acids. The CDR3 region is CASSQVTVNPYGYTF. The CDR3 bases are TGCGCCAGCAGCCAGGTGACAGTCAACCCCTATGGCTACACCTTC.

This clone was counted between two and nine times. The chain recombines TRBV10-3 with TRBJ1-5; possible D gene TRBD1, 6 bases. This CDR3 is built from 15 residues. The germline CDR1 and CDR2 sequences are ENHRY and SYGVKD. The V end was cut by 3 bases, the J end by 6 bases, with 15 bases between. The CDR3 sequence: CAISDGGQGSQPQHF. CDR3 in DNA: TGTGCCATCAGTGATGGGGGGCAGGGGAGTCAGCCCCAGCATTTT.

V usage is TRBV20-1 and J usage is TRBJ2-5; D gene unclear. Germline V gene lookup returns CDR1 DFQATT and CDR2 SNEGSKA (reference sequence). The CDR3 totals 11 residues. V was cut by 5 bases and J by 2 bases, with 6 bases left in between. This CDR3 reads CSAYDQETQYF. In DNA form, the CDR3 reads TGCAGTGCTTACGATCAAGAGACCCAGTACTTC.

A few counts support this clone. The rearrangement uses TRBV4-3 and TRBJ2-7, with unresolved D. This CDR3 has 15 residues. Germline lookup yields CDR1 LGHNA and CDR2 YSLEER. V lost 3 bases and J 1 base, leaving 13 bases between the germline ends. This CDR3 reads CASSQKVAGSYEQYF. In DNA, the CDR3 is TGCGCCAGCAGCCAGAAGGTTGCAGGATCCTACGAGCAGTACTTC.

The CDR3 DNA reads TGTGCCAGCACCGAAGACCCGAGAGGCGGGGAGCTGTTTTTT. Protein: CASTEDPRGGELFF. The chain employs TRBV5-4 and TRBJ2-2; no reliable D call. Germline loops: CDR1 SGHNT, CDR2 YYREEE (reference sequence). The CDR3 loop spans 14 amino acids. Trimming stripped 6 bases from V and 7 bases from J, with 16 bases between.

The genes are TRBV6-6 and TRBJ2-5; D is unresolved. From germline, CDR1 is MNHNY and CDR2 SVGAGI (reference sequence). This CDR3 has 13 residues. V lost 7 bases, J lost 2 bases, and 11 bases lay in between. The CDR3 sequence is CASTLGPQETQYF. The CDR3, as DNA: TGTGCCAGCACCCTCGGTCCACAAGAGACCCAGTACTTC.

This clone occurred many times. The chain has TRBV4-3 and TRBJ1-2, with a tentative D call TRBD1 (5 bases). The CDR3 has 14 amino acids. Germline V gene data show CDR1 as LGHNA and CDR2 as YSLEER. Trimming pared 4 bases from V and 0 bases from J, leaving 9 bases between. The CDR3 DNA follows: TGCGCCAGCAGCCGAGGGGAGGCTAACTATGGCTACACCTTC. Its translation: CASSRGEANYGYTF.

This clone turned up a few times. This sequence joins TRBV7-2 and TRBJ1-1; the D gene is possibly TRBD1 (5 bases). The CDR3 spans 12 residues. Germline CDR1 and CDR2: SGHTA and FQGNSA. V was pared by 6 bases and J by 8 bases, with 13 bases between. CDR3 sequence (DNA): TGTGCCAGCAGTCTGAGGTGGGGGGAAGCTTTCTTT. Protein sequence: CASSLRWGEAFF.

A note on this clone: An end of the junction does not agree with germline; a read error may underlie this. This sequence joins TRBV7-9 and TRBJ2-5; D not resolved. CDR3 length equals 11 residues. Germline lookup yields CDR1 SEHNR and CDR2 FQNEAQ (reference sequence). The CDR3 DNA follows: TGTGTCAGCAGCGTCAGGGAGACCCAGTACTTC. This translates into CVSSVRETQYF.

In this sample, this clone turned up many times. For the CDR3, the DNA is TGTGCCAGCAGCCAAGGCGGCGACGAGCAGTACTTC. Its translation: CASSQGGDEQYF. The chain uses TRBV4-2 and TRBJ2-7; D gene uncertain. This CDR3 contains 12 residues. Germline lookup yields CDR1 LGHNA and CDR2 YNFKEQ. V lost 1 base and J 5 bases, leaving 6 bases between the germline ends.

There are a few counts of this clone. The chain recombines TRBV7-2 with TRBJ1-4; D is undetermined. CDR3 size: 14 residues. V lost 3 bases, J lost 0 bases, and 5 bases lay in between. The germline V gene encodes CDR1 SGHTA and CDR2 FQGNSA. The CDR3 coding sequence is TGTGCCAGCAGCTTGTGGGCAACTAATGAAAAACTGTTTTTT. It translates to CASSLWATNEKLFF.

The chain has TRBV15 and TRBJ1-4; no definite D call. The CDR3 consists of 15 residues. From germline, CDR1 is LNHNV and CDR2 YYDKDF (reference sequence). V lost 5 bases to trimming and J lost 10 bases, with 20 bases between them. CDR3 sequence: CATSGVGRVSGKLFF. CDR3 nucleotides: TGTGCCACCAGCGGCGTAGGGCGGGTCAGTGGAAAACTGTTTTTT. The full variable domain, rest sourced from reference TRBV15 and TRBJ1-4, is DAMVIQNPRYQVTQFGKPVTLSCSQTLNHNVMYWYQQKSSQAPKLLFHYYDKDFNNEADTPDNFQSRRPNTSFCFLDIRSPGLGDTAMYLCATSGVGRVSGKLFFGSGTQLSVL.

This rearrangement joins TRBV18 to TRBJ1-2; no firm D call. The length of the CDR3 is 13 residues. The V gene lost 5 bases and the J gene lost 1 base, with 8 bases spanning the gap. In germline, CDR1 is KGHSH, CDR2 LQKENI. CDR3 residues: CASSTEFNYGYTF. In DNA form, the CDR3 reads TGTGCCAGCTCAACGGAATTTAACTATGGCTACACCTTC.

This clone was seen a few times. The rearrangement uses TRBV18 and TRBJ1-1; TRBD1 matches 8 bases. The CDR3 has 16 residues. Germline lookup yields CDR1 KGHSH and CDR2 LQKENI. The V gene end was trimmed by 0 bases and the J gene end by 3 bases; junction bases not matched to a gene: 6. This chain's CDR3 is CASSPPRNRGDTEAFF. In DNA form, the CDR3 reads TGTGCCAGCTCACCACCTCGGAACAGGGGGGACACTGAAGCTTTCTTT.

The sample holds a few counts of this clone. The CDR3 loop is CASSRQGSEAFF. The CDR3 DNA sequence: TGTGCCAGCAGTAGACAGGGGTCTGAAGCTTTCTTT. The chain employs TRBV25-1 and TRBJ1-1; TRBD1 matches 8 bases. In germline, CDR1 is MGHDK, CDR2 SYGVNS. CDR3 length: 12 residues. J lost 6 bases, V lost 5 bases, and 2 bases had no gene match.

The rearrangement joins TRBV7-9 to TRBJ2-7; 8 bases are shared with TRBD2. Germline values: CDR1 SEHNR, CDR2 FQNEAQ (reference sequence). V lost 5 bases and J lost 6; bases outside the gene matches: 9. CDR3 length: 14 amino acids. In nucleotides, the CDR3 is TGTGCCAGCAGCCCCTCCAGGAGCGGGGGCGAGCAGTACTTC. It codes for CASSPSRSGGEQYF.

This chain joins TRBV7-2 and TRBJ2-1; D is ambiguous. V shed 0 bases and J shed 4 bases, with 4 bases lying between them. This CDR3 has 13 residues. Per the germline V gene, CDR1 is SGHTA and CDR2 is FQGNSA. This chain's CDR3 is CASSLARYNEQFF. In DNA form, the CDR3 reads TGTGCCAGCAGCTTAGCCCGGTACAATGAGCAGTTCTTC.

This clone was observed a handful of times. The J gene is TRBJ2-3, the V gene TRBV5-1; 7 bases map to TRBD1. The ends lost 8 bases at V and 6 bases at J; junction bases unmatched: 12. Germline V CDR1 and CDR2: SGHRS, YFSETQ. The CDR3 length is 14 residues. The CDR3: CASSRGQSPDTQYF. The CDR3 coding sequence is TGCGCCAGTTCCCGGGGACAGTCTCCGGATACGCAGTATTTT.

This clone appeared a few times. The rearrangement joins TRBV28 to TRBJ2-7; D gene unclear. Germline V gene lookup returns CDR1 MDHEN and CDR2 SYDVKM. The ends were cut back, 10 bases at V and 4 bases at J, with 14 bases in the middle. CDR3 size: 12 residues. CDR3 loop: CATRSVVYEQYF. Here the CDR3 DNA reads TGTGCCACCCGGTCGGTGGTATACGAGCAGTACTTC.

This CDR3 reads CASSPRPGQADPNTGELFF. The CDR3, as DNA: TGTGCCAGCTCACCACGGCCGGGACAGGCAGACCCGAACACCGGGGAGCTGTTTTTT. V and J are TRBV18 and TRBJ2-2, with 8 bases lining up with TRBD1. Trimming cost V 1 base and J 0 bases; bases outside gene matches: 10. The germline CDR1 and CDR2 sequences are KGHSH and LQKENI. The CDR3 has 19 residues.